This T cell receptor (beta chain) was profiled in a study of T cell responses to AZD1222 COVID-19 vaccine. Sequencing was performed with immunoSEQ multiplex PCR; in TCRdb, only in-frame clones are kept and a portion is missing. Among 100,000 to 150,000 clones listed, 80% to 90% were seen once. The CDR3 is made up of 13 amino acids. The germline V gene has CDR1 SEHNR and CDR2 FQNEAQ (reference sequence). The V end lost 5 bases, the J end lost 2 bases, and 10 bases lay between the germline ends. This sequence was found in an adult in good health. Sequencing was performed on peripheral blood, taken on day 0 of MenACWY control vaccination. The V call is TRBV7-9, the J call TRBJ2-7; D is tentatively TRBD1 or TRBD2 (5 bases each). The CDR3: CASSGQGAYEQYF. In DNA, the CDR3 is TGTGCCAGCAGCGGTCAGGGAGCCTACGAGCAGTACTTC.